This T cell receptor (beta chain) was captured in a study of T cells in Graves' hyperthyroidism and ophthalmopathy. Turning to the study itself: Blood was drawn when the patient was first diagnosed and still untreated.

From RNA transcripts, TCR beta CDR3 regions were amplified. HTBI primers drove first-round RT-PCR of the TCR CDR3. TCRdb re-analysed the multiplex PCR reads in MiXCR, keeping a single row per CDR3 protein. The sample carries hundreds of thousands of distinct CDR3 sequences, more than 11% recorded once. This clonotype was observed many times. Its target is unknown. This CDR3 is 15 amino acids long. The V and J ends lost 5 bases and 7 bases respectively, with 18 bases between them. Germline lookup yields CDR1 MDHEN and CDR2 SYDVKM. Study-level results: Ophthalmopathy, which appeared later, was predicted by the model a median around 6 months before onset.

The chain combines TRBV28 with TRBJ1-5, with a weak D call TRBD1 (6 bases). The sample consisted of blood. The TCR sequence derives from a woman in her thirties with Graves' hyperthyroidism that later progressed to Graves' ophthalmopathy. The CDR3 protein is CASSGGEEGKQPQHF. The CDR3 nucleotides are TGTGCCAGCAGTGGGGGCGAGGAGGGAAAACAGCCCCAGCATTTT. The full variable domain, with the rest looked up from reference TRBV28 and TRBJ1-5, is DVKVTQSSRYLVKRTGEKVFLECVQDMDHENMFWYRQDPGLGLRLIYFSYDVKMKEKGDIPEGYSVSREKKERFSLILESASTNQTSMYLCASSGGEEGKQPQHFGDGTRLSIL.